Presented here are 27 T cell receptor beta chains from one specimen sequenced in a study of human T cells and chemical hapten exposure. From whole blood left unfractionated, total RNA was extracted. TCRdb processed the 5' RACE reads anew with MiXCR; each CDR3 protein has one entry. The table records more than 140,000 distinct CDR3 sequences, 3.5% to 5% of them present only once. These receptors came from a female donor in good health.

Many counts were recorded for this clonotype. This chain uses TRBV7-3 with TRBJ1-1, with D unresolved. The V end lost 5 bases, the J end lost 4 bases, and 14 bases lay between the germline ends. The CDR3 is 14 amino acids. Germline CDR1 is SGHTA and CDR2 is FQGTGA. The CDR3 loop is CASSLSPGGTEAFF. The CDR3 DNA reads TGTGCCAGCAGCCTCTCCCCGGGCGGCACTGAAGCTTTCTTT.

This clonotype came up many times. This may be a read error, as it is one base from a much larger clone. This chain connects TRBV2 to TRBJ1-6; 8 bases fit TRBD1. V dropped 6 bases and J dropped 7; count of bases not matched to a gene: 11. The V gene's germline CDR1 is SNHLY and CDR2 FYNNEI. This CDR3 contains 16 residues. The chain's CDR3 is CASSGQGRSGNSPLHF. The CDR3 DNA reads TGTGCCAGCAGCGGACAGGGCCGAAGTGGGAATTCACCCCTCCACTTT.

Ten or more counts support this clonotype. The gene calls are TRBV7-6 and TRBJ2-7; 7 bases map to TRBD2. Germline loops: CDR1 SGHVS, CDR2 FNYEAQ. Trimming cost V 5 bases and J 3 bases; bases outside gene matches: 13. This CDR3 is built from 16 residues. The CDR3 bases are TGTGCCAGCAGCCAGGGCGCGGGACTATCCGGCTACGAGCAGTACTTC. This codes for CASSQGAGLSGYEQYF.

This sequence joins TRBV6-7 and TRBJ2-7, with D tentatively TRBD1 (5 bases). TRBV6-7 is placed among ORFs of uncertain function. The CDR3 contains 13 residues. The V end was cut by 6 bases, the J end by 6 bases, with 15 bases between. DNA of the CDR3: TGTGCCAGCAGCCGCGGACACTTGGGCGAGCAGTACTTC. Protein: CASSRGHLGEQYF.

In its sample, this clonotype was seen many times. The chain is built from TRBV5-1 and TRBJ1-6, with 7 nucleotides matching TRBD1. This CDR3 comprises 14 residues. Germline CDR1 is SGHRS and CDR2 is YFSETQ. V shed 4 bases, J shed 9 bases, and the junction held 7 bases outside the gene matches. The CDR3 DNA is TGCGCCAGCAGCCAGGGACAGAGCGGTTCACCCCTCCACTTT. This encodes CASSQGQSGSPLHF.

In this sample, this clonotype turned up many times. The gene calls are TRBV18 and TRBJ2-2; a possible D gene is TRBD2 (6 bases). The CDR3 is 13 amino acids. Trimming shortened V by 3 bases and J by 4 bases, and 6 bases separated the two germline ends. Germline CDR1 and CDR2: KGHSH and LQKENI. CDR3 coding DNA: TGTGCCAGCTCACCGCGGGGCACCGGGGAGCTGTTTTTT. Its protein product is CASSPRGTGELFF.

In its sample, this clonotype was seen many times. The chain is built from TRBV9 and TRBJ2-2; D gene unclear. V gave up 4 bases and J gave up 3 bases, with 7 bases separating them. The CDR3 length is 13 residues. Germline V gene lookup returns CDR1 SGDLS and CDR2 YYNGEE. The CDR3 bases are TGTGCCAGCAGCTCTACCCACACCGGGGAGCTGTTTTTT. Residues: CASSSTHTGELFF.

This clonotype was observed at least ten times. CDR3 sequence: CASTRTGLDEQYF. The CDR3 nucleotides read TGTGCCAGCACCCGGACAGGGCTGGACGAGCAGTACTTC. The chain combines TRBV5-6 with TRBJ2-7; 8 positions agree with TRBD1. CDR3 size: 13 residues. Germline CDR1 reads SGHDT; CDR2 reads YYEEEE. With V trimmed by 6 bases and J by 5 bases, 7 bases remained unmatched.

This clonotype showed up many times. The V and J genes are TRBV24-1 and TRBJ1-4, with D unclear. This CDR3 has 15 amino acids. The germline CDR1 and CDR2 sequences are KGHDR and SFDVKD. V lost 4 bases and J lost 3, with 11 bases in between. The CDR3 region has the DNA TGTGCCACCAGTGACACCGGCGGGCCTAATGAAAAACTGTTTTTT. It encodes CATSDTGGPNEKLFF.

Many counts were recorded for this clonotype. The rearrangement joins TRBV12-3 or TRBV12-4 to TRBJ1-1; D remains ambiguous. V shed 5 bases and J shed 3 bases, with 7 bases lying between them. The CDR3 has 12 amino acids. The DNA of the CDR3 is TGTGCCAGCAGTAGGGATTACACTGAAGCTTTCTTT. It encodes CASSRDYTEAFF.

Worth noting for this clonotype: The junction departs from germline at one end; a sequencing error may be responsible. V is TRBV28 and J is TRBJ1-2, with D tentatively TRBD1 (6 bases). CDR3 length: 17 amino acids. Germline V gene lookup returns CDR1 MDHEN and CDR2 SYDVKM. This CDR3 is CASRETGRTATNNGYTF. The DNA for the CDR3 is TGTGCCAGCAGAGAGACAGGCAGGACAGCCACTAACAATGGCTACACCTTC.

Only a few counts were recorded for this clonotype. V gene TRBV12-3 or TRBV12-4 combines with J gene TRBJ2-7; TRBD2 agrees at 9 bases. CDR3 length equals 19 residues. Unmatched junction bases numbered 17, after V lost 4 bases and J lost 1 base. The CDR3 coding sequence is TGTGCCAGCAGTTACATAGGGGATATAGCTAGCGGGGCTTCCTACGAGCAGTACTTC. It yields the protein CASSYIGDIASGASYEQYF.

The table lists this clonotype with many counts. V usage is TRBV25-1 and J usage is TRBJ2-7, with D hard to call. This CDR3 is 17 amino acids long. Trimming stripped 1 base from V and 3 bases from J, with 19 bases between. CDR1 and CDR2 (germline): MGHDK, SYGVNS. The DNA for the CDR3 is TGTGCCAGCAGTGAATCCATAACCGGTCCCGGGCTCTACGAGCAGTACTTC. Amino acid sequence: CASSESITGPGLYEQYF.

This clonotype was picked up many times. The chain combines TRBV4-1 with TRBJ2-2, with a possible D match to TRBD2 (6 bases). The germline CDR1 and CDR2 sequences are MGHRA and YSYEKL. With 4 bases removed from V and 6 bases from J, the gap between germline ends came to 21 bases. The CDR3 spans 17 residues. The CDR3 spells CASSPNPEGLLAGELFF. CDR3 DNA sequence: TGCGCCAGCAGCCCCAATCCGGAGGGGCTTCTCGCCGGGGAGCTGTTTTTT.

In its sample, this clonotype was seen many times. The rearrangement joins TRBV28 to TRBJ2-5; unclear D gene. Germline CDR1 and CDR2: MDHEN and SYDVKM. The CDR3 length is 13 residues. V dropped 3 bases and J dropped 2 bases, with 7 bases sitting between them. The CDR3 sequence: CASSFLGQETQYF. In nucleotides, the CDR3 is TGTGCCAGCAGTTTCTTGGGGCAAGAGACCCAGTACTTC.

This clonotype was seen a handful of times. The chain joins TRBV5-1 to TRBJ2-7, with D perhaps matching TRBD2 (5 bases). V was clipped by 1 base and J by 1 base, with 18 bases between them. Germline CDR1 reads SGHRS; CDR2 reads YFSETQ. The length of the CDR3 is 17 residues. CDR3 in amino acids: CASSLTDGGFKSYEQYF. DNA for the CDR3: TGCGCCAGCAGCTTGACAGACGGAGGTTTCAAATCCTACGAGCAGTACTTC.

This clonotype was recorded at least ten times. V is TRBV11-2 and J is TRBJ1-5; D is uncertain. The germline V gene has CDR1 SGHAT and CDR2 FQNNGV. Trimming cost V 0 bases and J 7 bases, with 10 bases left between them. This CDR3 has 14 amino acids. Here the CDR3 DNA reads TGTGCCAGCAGCTTAGAGTCCCCCCGGCAGCCCCAGCATTTT. Translation gives CASSLESPRQPQHF.

This clonotype was seen repeatedly, ten times or more. The genes are TRBV5-6 and TRBJ2-6; TRBD2 matches 8 bases. V shed 5 bases and J 0 bases; nucleotides not matched to a gene: 4. CDR3 length: 16 residues. Germline V lookup: CDR1 SGHDT, CDR2 YYEEEE. CDR3 protein: CASRRLAFSGANVLTF. DNA of the CDR3: TGTGCCAGCAGGAGACTAGCGTTCTCTGGGGCCAACGTCCTGACTTTC. Full variable domain (missing parts from reference TRBV5-6 and TRBJ2-6): DAGVTQSPTHLIKTRGQQVTLRCSPKSGHDTVSWYQQALGQGPQFIFQYYEEEERQRGNFPDRFSGHQFPNYSSELNVNALLLGDSALYLCASRRLAFSGANVLTFGAGSRLTVL.

This clonotype occurred many times. The chain is built from TRBV24-1 and TRBJ2-7; D is perhaps TRBD1 (6 bases). This CDR3 comprises 14 residues. V lost 2 bases, J lost 7 bases, and 14 bases lay in between. Germline loops: CDR1 KGHDR, CDR2 SFDVKD. CDR3 bases: TGTGCCACCAGTGATTACCAGGGGTCGGAAGAGCAGTACTTC. This encodes CATSDYQGSEEQYF.

This clonotype was seen a handful of times. This clone may be a read error of a much larger clone one base away. The chain couples TRBV20-1 to TRBJ2-1; 10 bases match TRBD2. The ends lost 5 bases at V and 9 bases at J; junction bases unmatched: 7. From germline, CDR1 is DFQATT and CDR2 SNEGSKA (reference sequence). The CDR3 loop spans 13 amino acids. The CDR3 coding sequence is TGCAGTGCTCGACGAGCGGGGGGGCTTGAGCAGTTCTTC. Encoded protein: CSARRAGGLEQFF.

This clonotype occurred a few times. The J gene is TRBJ1-1, the V gene TRBV11-2; D may be TRBD1 (6 bases). The ends were cut back, 2 bases at V and 6 bases at J, with 10 bases in the middle. CDR1 SGHAT and CDR2 FQNNGV come from the germline V gene. CDR3 length: 13 residues. The CDR3 DNA reads TGTGCCAGCAGCTTACAGGGGACGGCTGAAGCTTTCTTT. Its translation: CASSLQGTAEAFF.

This clonotype was observed at least ten times. The chain employs TRBV7-2 and TRBJ1-2; D remains ambiguous. Germline CDR1 and CDR2: SGHTA and FQGNSA. The CDR3 loop spans 13 amino acids. The germline V and J ends were trimmed by 3 bases and 3 bases, with 8 bases remaining between them. Written as DNA, the CDR3 is TGTGCCAGCAGCTTTGCAGCCCACTATGGCTACACCTTC. Its protein product is CASSFAAHYGYTF.

This clonotype was found many times. The chain combines TRBV7-6 with TRBJ2-5; 12 bases align to TRBD2. Looked up from germline, CDR1 is SGHVS and CDR2 is FNYEAQ. The CDR3 is made up of 17 amino acids. V lost 5 bases to trimming and J lost 1 base; unmatched junction nucleotides: 8. The CDR3 spells CASSPRLAGAPQETQYF. The CDR3 DNA is TGTGCCAGCAGCCCCAGACTAGCGGGGGCGCCCCAAGAGACCCAGTACTTC.

This clonotype was seen a handful of times. Here the CDR3 reads CASSLVPGGESDEQFF. DNA of the CDR3: TGTGCCAGCAGCTTAGTTCCGGGGGGTGAGAGCGATGAGCAGTTCTTC. The rearrangement links TRBV7-2 to TRBJ2-1; 7 bases are a match to TRBD2. Germline assignment: CDR1 SGHTA and CDR2 FQGNSA. Trimming removed 1 base from V and 8 bases from J; junction bases left unmatched: 11. The CDR3 totals 16 residues.

In this sample, this clonotype turned up many times. The rearrangement uses TRBV27 and TRBJ2-7; 7 bases agree with TRBD1. J was trimmed by 4 bases and V by 2 bases; bases with no gene match: 5. The CDR3 runs 14 residues. Per the germline V gene, CDR1 is MNHEY and CDR2 is SMNVEV (reference sequence). The CDR3 DNA is TGTGCCAGCAGTTTAACCGGGACAGCGTACGAGCAGTACTTC. Protein sequence: CASSLTGTAYEQYF.

This clonotype was found many times. This rearrangement joins TRBV9 to TRBJ2-7; TRBD1 might be the D (6 bases). The CDR3 covers 14 residues. Germline V gene data show CDR1 as SGDLS and CDR2 as YYNGEE. V gave up 0 bases and J gave up 1 base, with 8 bases separating them. CDR3 in amino acids: CASSVAQGSYEQYF. The CDR3 DNA reads as TGTGCCAGCAGCGTAGCTCAGGGGTCCTACGAGCAGTACTTC. Supplemented by reference TRBV9 and TRBJ2-7, the full variable domain reads DSGVTQTPKHLITATGQRVTLRCSPRSGDLSVYWYQQSLDQGLQFLIQYYNGEERAKGNILERFSAQQFPDLHSELNLSSLELGDSALYFCASSVAQGSYEQYFGPGTRLTVT.

This clonotype was counted at least ten times. This chain joins TRBV6-4 and TRBJ1-2; 8 bases agree with TRBD1. The V gene's germline CDR1 is MRHNA and CDR2 SNTAGT. This CDR3 spans 13 amino acids. J gave up 4 bases and V 4 bases, and 2 bases lay outside the gene matches. CDR3 loop: CASSADRGYGYTF. The CDR3 DNA sequence: TGTGCCAGCAGTGCCGACAGGGGCTATGGCTACACCTTC.